This T cell receptor beta chain was documented in a study of cytomegalovirus exposure and HLA in healthy donors. The length of the CDR3 is 13 residues. Trimming removed 3 bases from V and 5 bases from J, with 11 bases in between. Germline V gene data show CDR1 as LNHDA and CDR2 as SQIVND (reference sequence). 60 Vbeta and 13 Jbeta primers were used in PCR. Sequencing was performed with immunoSEQ multiplex PCR; in TCRdb, only in-frame clones are kept and a portion is missing. Of roughly 100,000 clones listed, roughly three quarters are singletons. This TCR derives from a male donor in good health and CMV-seronegative. The sequencing input was PBMCs. The chain has TRBV19 and TRBJ2-7, with D possibly matching TRBD1 (6 bases). CDR3 in DNA: TGTGCCAGTAGTATCACAGGGTTGGACGAGCAGTACTTC. The encoded protein is CASSITGLDEQYF.